One and the same sample provided the 19 T cell receptor beta chains below, sequenced in a study of cytomegalovirus exposure and HLA in healthy donors. Primers for the PCR totalled 60 Vbeta and 13 Jbeta. Clones were sequenced by immunoSEQ multiplex PCR, and TCRdb holds only the in-frame ones, with some missing. The sample yields roughly 69,000 clones, under 80% seen once. The sequenced sample consisted of PBMCs. These receptor sequences come from a male donor in good health and CMV-seropositive.

The chain is built from TRBV19 and TRBJ1-6; 9 bases fit TRBD1. Unmatched junction bases numbered 6, after V lost 6 bases and J lost 6 bases. The CDR3 is made up of 15 amino acids. Germline assignment: CDR1 LNHDA and CDR2 SQIVND (reference sequence). Here the CDR3 DNA reads TGTGCCAGTAGGCCAACAGGGGGCCTTAATTCACCCCTCCACTTT. It is translated as CASRPTGGLNSPLHF.

This clone was seen only once. The chain links TRBV27 to TRBJ2-7, with a possible D match to TRBD1 (6 bases). This CDR3 is 14 amino acids long. The germline CDR1 and CDR2 sequences are MNHEY and SMNVEV (reference sequence). V was clipped by 3 bases and J by 2 bases, with 11 bases between them. The DNA for the CDR3 is TGTGCCAGCAGTTTCCAGGGGTACCCCTACGAGCAGTACTTC. It translates to CASSFQGYPYEQYF.

The CDR3 DNA sequence: TGTGCCAGCAGCACCCGGACAGGGCTGGGATACAATGAGCAGTTCTTC. Residues: CASSTRTGLGYNEQFF. The J gene is TRBJ2-1, the V gene TRBV9; 8 bases align to TRBD1. V shed 4 bases and J 4 bases; nucleotides not matched to a gene: 10. Germline CDR1 and CDR2: SGDLS and YYNGEE. This CDR3 is built from 16 residues.

The chain links TRBV19 to TRBJ2-1; D ambiguous. V dropped 5 bases and J dropped 0 bases, with 11 bases sitting between them. The CDR3 covers 15 residues. Germline V gives CDR1 LNHDA, CDR2 SQIVND (reference sequence). The CDR3 nucleotides are TGTGCCAGTAGTCCCCACCCGAGCTCCTACAATGAGCAGTTCTTC. This codes for CASSPHPSSYNEQFF.

This clone was picked up a small number of times. The gene calls are TRBV5-1 and TRBJ2-1, with 10 bases lining up with TRBD2. Germline V gene data show CDR1 as SGHRS and CDR2 as YFSETQ. This CDR3 region has 15 residues. V shed 5 bases and J 6 bases; nucleotides not matched to a gene: 8. The CDR3 here is CASRDLAGEANEQFF. The CDR3 bases are TGCGCCAGCAGAGATCTAGCGGGAGAAGCCAATGAGCAGTTCTTC. Based on the CDR3 plus reference TRBV5-1 and TRBJ2-1, the full variable domain is KAGVTQTPRYLIKTRGQQVTLSCSPISGHRSVSWYQQTPGQGLQFLFEYFSETQRNKGNFPGRFSGRQFSNSRSEMNVSTLELGDSALYLCASRDLAGEANEQFFGPGTRLTVL.

The chain is built from TRBV4-2 and TRBJ2-3, with D possibly TRBD1 on 6 matching bases. Germline V gives CDR1 LGHNA, CDR2 YNFKEQ. The CDR3 loop spans 16 amino acids. With 1 base removed from V and 6 bases from J, the gap between germline ends came to 17 bases. The CDR3 bases are TGTGCCAGCAGCCAAGGGGCCTGGGGGCAAGCGGATACGCAGTATTTT. Its translation is CASSQGAWGQADTQYF.

V and J are TRBV19 and TRBJ1-6, with 7 bases lining up with TRBD1. Unmatched junction bases numbered 6, after V lost 4 bases and J lost 6 bases. This CDR3 contains 15 residues. Germline V gene sequence: CDR1 LNHDA, CDR2 SQIVND (reference sequence). The CDR3 nucleotides are TGTGCCAGTAGTACCCAGAGACAGGGTAATTCACCCCTCCACTTT. It encodes CASSTQRQGNSPLHF.

V and J are TRBV11-2 and TRBJ2-7; TRBD2 matches at 10 bases. After removal of 1 base from V and 3 bases from J, the junction contained 6 bases not matched to a gene. This CDR3 contains 16 residues. Germline V gene lookup returns CDR1 SGHAT and CDR2 FQNNGV. CDR3 in amino acids: CASSLAQVAGGYEQYF. DNA for the CDR3: TGTGCCAGCAGCTTAGCCCAGGTAGCGGGGGGCTACGAGCAGTACTTC.

The chain joins TRBV9 to TRBJ2-5; possibly TRBD1 for D (5 bases). The germline V and J ends were trimmed by 0 bases and 8 bases, with 14 bases remaining between them. Germline V gene lookup returns CDR1 SGDLS and CDR2 YYNGEE. This CDR3 has 14 residues. The CDR3 DNA follows: TGTGCCAGCAGCGTAGAATCAGGGAAGGGAACCCAGTACTTC. This translates into CASSVESGKGTQYF.

The chain has TRBV4-2 and TRBJ2-5, with D possibly matching TRBD2 (6 bases). The DNA end is more similar to TRBJ2-7, so the J call may be wrong. The CDR3 totals 13 residues. Germline V lookup: CDR1 LGHNA, CDR2 YNFKEQ. Here the CDR3 reads CASSQTSSYEQYF. In nucleotides, the CDR3 is TGTGCCAGCAGCCAGACTAGCTCCTACGAGCAGTACTTC.

This clone is labeled as medium-sized. Written as DNA, the CDR3 is TGTGCCAGCAGGGGCGATACTGTATCTGGCTACACCTTC. As protein: CASRGDTVSGYTF. The rearrangement joins TRBV21-1 to TRBJ1-2; the table calls TRBD1, which could not be checked here. TRBV21-1 is a pseudogene locus. The length of the CDR3 is 13 residues.

The chain carries TRBV5-1 and TRBJ1-1; no reliable D call. Germline lookup yields CDR1 SGHRS and CDR2 YFSETQ. V was clipped by 5 bases and J by 0 bases, with 11 bases between them. The length of the CDR3 is 14 residues. The chain's CDR3 is CASSVTEVNTEAFF. CDR3 sequence (DNA): TGCGCCAGCAGTGTGACCGAGGTGAACACTGAAGCTTTCTTT.

V and J are TRBV5-1 and TRBJ1-2, with D hard to call. The germline V and J ends were trimmed by 0 bases and 4 bases, with 16 bases remaining between them. Germline assignment: CDR1 SGHRS and CDR2 YFSETQ. The CDR3 consists of 16 residues. CDR3 residues: CASSLAGGERVYGYTF. DNA of the CDR3: TGCGCCAGCAGCTTGGCCGGCGGGGAGAGGGTCTATGGCTACACCTTC.

This clone was detected only a few times. This chain links TRBV30 with TRBJ1-3; D gene uncertain. Germline V gene lookup returns CDR1 GTSNPN and CDR2 SVGIG (reference sequence). There are 12 residues in the CDR3. V lost 2 bases and J lost 1, with 3 bases in between. The CDR3 protein is CAWSLSGNTIYF. CDR3 in DNA: TGTGCCTGGAGTCTATCTGGAAACACCATATATTTT.

The chain has TRBV6-1 and TRBJ1-5; TRBD1 aligns across 7 bases. The junction had 7 bases not matched to a gene; V was cut back by 7 bases and J by 4 bases. Per germline, CDR1 MNHNS and CDR2 SASEGT. The CDR3 extends over 14 amino acids. Here the CDR3 reads CASTISDRNQPQHF. CDR3 coding DNA: TGTGCCAGCACGATCTCGGACAGGAATCAGCCCCAGCATTTT.

The chain employs TRBV7-9 and TRBJ2-1; 9 bases are a match to TRBD1. Germline CDR1 and CDR2: SEHNR and FQNEAQ (reference sequence). The length of the CDR3 is 18 residues. Unmatched junction bases numbered 21, after V lost 7 bases and J lost 8 bases. CDR3 sequence reads: CASTLVQGASGIVDEQFF. CDR3 DNA sequence: TGTGCCAGCACCCTGGTACAGGGGGCGAGCGGGATTGTGGATGAGCAGTTCTTC.

This chain connects TRBV7-8 to TRBJ1-5; tentatively, D is TRBD1 (6 bases). This CDR3 region has 14 residues. V lost 7 bases, J lost 5 bases, and 15 bases lay in between. Germline V lookup: CDR1 SGHVS, CDR2 FQNEAQ. The CDR3 DNA follows: TGTGCCAGCATGACACTGGGGGCTGATCAGCCCCAGCATTTT. It encodes CASMTLGADQPQHF.

The chain is built from TRBV6-5 and TRBJ1-1; 7 bases are shared with TRBD1. CDR3 size: 14 residues. J lost 4 bases, V lost 2 bases, and 4 bases had no gene match. Germline V gene lookup returns CDR1 MNHEY and CDR2 SVGAGI. In DNA form, the CDR3 reads TGTGCCAGCAGTTACGGAGGGGGCGTCACTGAAGCTTTCTTT. Translating it yields CASSYGGGVTEAFF.

The genes are TRBV21-1 and TRBJ2-3; the table's D call TRBD1 went unverified against the DNA. TRBV21-1 represents a pseudogene. The CDR3 loop spans 20 amino acids. The chain's CDR3 is CASSKSLETADGPSTDTQYF. DNA of the CDR3: TGTGCCAGCAGCAAAAGCCTGGAGACAGCAGACGGACCCAGCACAGATACGCAGTATTTT.